These 29 T cell receptor beta chains share one sample of origin, sequenced in a study of lymphopenia after photon versus proton radiotherapy (dated 2019 in TCRdb). Libraries came from the immunoSEQ multiplex PCR assay. TCRdb took over this immuneACCESS table, retaining in-frame rearrangements with V and J assigned. Such tables are incomplete; in checked studies, under half of the missing clones stem from an unresolved V gene, and the remainder is unexplained. The sample table records about 62,000 clones; 87% of these occur just once. The ten most abundant clones make up roughly 13% of the sample. The specimen comprised peripheral blood, sampled from a patient treated with proton-based radiotherapy. These TCRs come from a man older than 75 with esophageal cancer.

The chain's CDR3 is CASSKGKNIQYF. Written as DNA, the CDR3 is TGTGCCAGCAGTAAGGGAAAAAACATTCAGTACTTC. This chain joins TRBV11-3 and TRBJ2-4, with D unresolved. V lost 6 bases and J lost 4, with 7 bases in between. CDR3 length: 12 amino acids. CDR1 and CDR2 (germline): SGHNT, YENEEA. Full variable domain (remainder filled in from reference TRBV11-3 and TRBJ2-4): EAGVVQSPRYKIIEKKQPVAFWCNPISGHNTLYWYLQNLGQGPELLIRYENEEAVDDSQLPKDRFSAERLKGVDSTLKIQPAELGDSAVYLCASSKGKNIQYFGAGTRLSVL.

This rearrangement joins TRBV30 to TRBJ2-3; 9 bases agree with TRBD1. CDR1 is GTSNPN, CDR2 SVGIG, per germline (reference sequence). The CDR3 contains 16 residues. Losses at the gene ends were 2 bases for V and 0 bases for J; bases not matched to a gene: 6. CDR3 sequence: CAWSLGTGTSTDTQYF. Written as DNA, the CDR3 is TGTGCCTGGAGTCTCGGGACAGGGACTAGCACAGATACGCAGTATTTT.

This clone came up once. CDR3 DNA sequence: TGTGCCAGCAGCTTAGCCCGCTGGGGCCCCCCAAAGAGGGGCTACACCTTC. It codes for CASSLARWGPPKRGYTF. The V and J genes are TRBV7-8 and TRBJ1-2; weak D call: TRBD1 (5 bases). V lost 0 bases, J lost 8 bases, and 22 bases lay in between. The CDR3 is 17 amino acids. From germline, CDR1 is SGHVS and CDR2 FQNEAQ.

This clone was detected once. The genes are TRBV4-3 and TRBJ2-3; 13 bases map to TRBD2. The germline gives CDR1 LGHNA, CDR2 YSLEER. This CDR3 spans 16 amino acids. The V segment lost 0 bases and the J segment 5 bases; nucleotides outside the gene matches: 2. In DNA form, the CDR3 reads TGCGCCAGCAGCCAAGACAGACTAGCGGGAGGAGATACGCAGTATTTT. Amino acids: CASSQDRLAGGDTQYF.

This chain connects TRBV2 to TRBJ2-3; D not resolved. Trimming took off 8 bases at V and 1 base at J, with 10 bases between the two ends. The CDR3 totals 13 residues. Germline-derived CDR1 and CDR2 are SNHLY and FYNNEI. The CDR3 protein is CASGNLRTDTQYF. The CDR3 region has the DNA TGTGCCAGCGGGAACTTACGCACAGATACGCAGTATTTT.

The chain is built from TRBV7-2 and TRBJ2-7, with TRBD1 as a possible D gene (6 bases). CDR1 SGHTA and CDR2 FQGNSA come from the germline V gene. Trimming shortened V by 0 bases and J by 3 bases, and 6 bases separated the two germline ends. CDR3 length: 13 residues. CDR3 nucleotides: TGTGCCAGCAGCTTAGCCAGGGGCTACGAGCAGTACTTC. It yields the protein CASSLARGYEQYF. Using reference TRBV7-2 and TRBJ2-7 for the parts outside the CDR3, the full variable domain is GAGVSQSPSNKVTEKGKDVELRCDPISGHTALYWYRQSLGQGLEFLIYFQGNSAPDKSGLPSDRFSAERTGGSVSTLTIQRTQQEDSAVYLCASSLARGYEQYFGPGTRLTVT.

The V and J genes are TRBV25-1 and TRBJ2-3; D tentatively fits TRBD1 or TRBD2 (6 bases each). With 8 bases removed from V and 6 bases from J, the gap between germline ends came to 15 bases. This CDR3 has 13 amino acids. CDR1 is MGHDK and CDR2 is SYGVNS in the germline V gene. In DNA form, the CDR3 reads TGTGCCAGCCGGGGGCCCGGGACGGATACGCAGTATTTT. This encodes CASRGPGTDTQYF.

V gene TRBV10-3 combines with J gene TRBJ2-5; D not certain. The CDR3 has 13 amino acids. Trimming shortened V by 6 bases and J by 4 bases, and 12 bases separated the two germline ends. From germline, CDR1 is ENHRY and CDR2 SYGVKD. CDR3 DNA sequence: TGTGCCATCAGCGACGGAGTGGGAGAGACCCAGTACTTC. Its translation: CAISDGVGETQYF.

CDR3 protein: CASRAEGRGNFEAFF. The CDR3 nucleotides are TGTGCCAGCAGGGCAGAGGGACGGGGGAACTTTGAAGCTTTCTTT. The V and J genes are TRBV6-1 and TRBJ1-1, with D possibly TRBD1 on 5 matching bases. This CDR3 is built from 15 residues. In germline, CDR1 is MNHNS, CDR2 SASEGT. V shed 6 bases and J shed 7 bases, with 21 bases lying between them.

V gene TRBV6-1 combines with J gene TRBJ1-1; D is perhaps TRBD1 (6 bases). The CDR3 sequence is 14 residues long. The V end was cut by 2 bases, the J end by 0 bases, with 7 bases between. Per germline, CDR1 MNHNS and CDR2 SASEGT. The CDR3 region is CASSEQGMNTEAFF. The CDR3 DNA follows: TGTGCCAGCAGTGAACAGGGGATGAACACTGAAGCTTTCTTT.

The DNA of the CDR3 is TGTGCCAGCAGCAAAGACAGGGGGCGAGGTGAAAAACTGTTTTTT. This sequence encodes CASSKDRGRGEKLFF. The gene calls are TRBV5-4 and TRBJ1-4, with 10 bases fitting TRBD1. This CDR3 is 15 amino acids long. Germline loops: CDR1 SGHNT, CDR2 YYREEE (reference sequence). Trimming took 4 bases from V and 7 from J; bases not matched to a gene: 7.

The chain carries TRBV5-6 and TRBJ2-1; maybe TRBD1 (6 bases). The V and J ends lost 5 bases and 5 bases respectively, with 23 bases between them. Germline V gene sequence: CDR1 SGHDT, CDR2 YYEEEE. There are 17 residues in the CDR3. The CDR3 protein is CASSRRIGTHSDNEQFF. As DNA, the CDR3 is TGTGCCAGCAGTCGGCGCATCGGGACACACTCGGACAATGAGCAGTTCTTC.

This clone has more than one count but fewer than ten. The chain uses TRBV2 and TRBJ1-2, with D unclear. Trimming shortened V by 2 bases and J by 4 bases, and 20 bases separated the two germline ends. The germline V gene has CDR1 SNHLY and CDR2 FYNNEI. This CDR3 has 17 residues. Written as DNA, the CDR3 is TGTGCCAGCAGTGAACAAGGGTCTGCCACAGATGCCTATGGCTACACCTTC. It specifies CASSEQGSATDAYGYTF.

The chain couples TRBV5-1 to TRBJ2-2, with 9 bases that match TRBD2. The V gene end was trimmed by 2 bases and the J gene end by 0 bases; junction bases not matched to a gene: 2. The germline gives CDR1 SGHRS, CDR2 YFSETQ. This CDR3 has 16 amino acids. This CDR3 reads CASSFSSGANTGELFF. The CDR3 bases are TGCGCCAGCAGCTTCTCTAGCGGGGCGAACACCGGGGAGCTGTTTTTT. The full variable domain, rest sourced from reference TRBV5-1 and TRBJ2-2, is KAGVTQTPRYLIKTRGQQVTLSCSPISGHRSVSWYQQTPGQGLQFLFEYFSETQRNKGNFPGRFSGRQFSNSRSEMNVSTLELGDSALYLCASSFSSGANTGELFFGEGSRLTVL.

The chain has TRBV19 and TRBJ2-1, with D hard to call. Germline V CDR1 and CDR2: LNHDA, SQIVND (reference sequence). The CDR3 contains 12 residues. Trimming removed 5 bases at V and 6 bases at J, with 8 bases between. Here the CDR3 DNA reads TGTGCCAGTAGTCCGGTCACCAATGAGCAGTTCTTC. Translating it yields CASSPVTNEQFF.

V is TRBV7-8 and J is TRBJ1-4, with a possible D match to TRBD1 (5 bases). CDR1 and CDR2 from the germline V gene are SGHVS and FQNEAQ. The V gene lost 4 bases and the J gene lost 0 bases, with 15 bases spanning the gap. The CDR3 contains 17 residues. The CDR3 DNA follows: TGTGCCAGCAGCTCACAGGACCCATACCCAACTAATGAAAAACTGTTTTTT. Protein: CASSSQDPYPTNEKLFF.

V gene TRBV5-6 combines with J gene TRBJ1-6, with 10 bases that match TRBD1. Trimming removed 0 bases from V and 4 bases from J; junction bases left unmatched: 4. Looked up from germline, CDR1 is SGHDT and CDR2 is YYEEEE. The CDR3 is 17 residues long. This CDR3 reads CASSLGQGAAYNSPLHF. CDR3 DNA: TGTGCCAGCAGCTTGGGACAGGGGGCGGCTTATAATTCACCCCTCCACTTT.

The rearrangement links TRBV6-4 to TRBJ1-2, with 9 bases matching TRBD1. The CDR3 is made up of 16 amino acids. Per the germline V gene, CDR1 is MRHNA and CDR2 is SNTAGT. J gave up 3 bases and V 0 bases, and 5 bases lay outside the gene matches. DNA of the CDR3: TGTGCCAGCAGTGACTCGCCGGACAGGGGTTACTATGGCTACACCTTC. This translates into CASSDSPDRGYYGYTF.

The V call is TRBV4-3, the J call TRBJ2-5, with 7 bases aligning to TRBD2. V lost 0 bases and J lost 5; bases outside the gene matches: 9. The germline V gene encodes CDR1 LGHNA and CDR2 YSLEER. The CDR3 extends over 16 amino acids. The DNA of the CDR3 is TGCGCCAGCAGCCAAGATCGGTCGGCTAGCGGTGAGACCCAGTACTTC. Residues: CASSQDRSASGETQYF.

This sequence joins TRBV4-1 and TRBJ2-7, with D perhaps matching TRBD2 (6 bases). V was trimmed by 3 bases and J by 2 bases, leaving 8 bases between them. The CDR3 length is 13 residues. Germline loops: CDR1 MGHRA, CDR2 YSYEKL. CDR3 nucleotides: TGCGCCAGCAGCCACCCGGGAGCCTACGAGCAGTACTTC. Protein product: CASSHPGAYEQYF.

The chain uses TRBV11-3 and TRBJ2-6; maybe TRBD1 (6 bases). V lost 5 bases and J lost 0, with 8 bases in between. The CDR3 covers 15 residues. CDR1 is SGHNT and CDR2 is YENEEA in the germline V gene. CDR3 residues: CASSGQSSGANVLTF. The CDR3 bases are TGTGCCAGCAGCGGACAGTCCTCTGGGGCCAACGTCCTGACTTTC.

Worth noting for this clone: Other DNA sequences in this sample translate to the same CDR3. V and J are TRBV6-5 and TRBJ1-5; D remains ambiguous. CDR1 is MNHEY and CDR2 is SVGAGI in the germline V gene. CDR3 length: 15 amino acids. V was clipped by 6 bases and J by 3 bases, with 15 bases between them. The CDR3 is CASRKQGLYNQPQHF. Written as DNA, the CDR3 is TGTGCCAGCAGAAAACAAGGACTTTACAATCAGCCCCAGCATTTT.

The gene calls are TRBV2 and TRBJ1-1; 7 bases align to TRBD1. CDR3 length: 12 residues. The V segment lost 6 bases and the J segment 7 bases; nucleotides outside the gene matches: 5. In germline, CDR1 is SNHLY, CDR2 FYNNEI. Here the CDR3 reads CASRINRGEAFF. The CDR3 region has the DNA TGTGCCAGCAGGATTAACAGGGGTGAAGCTTTCTTT.

This clone came up a few times. The chain couples TRBV9 to TRBJ2-1, with 7 bases aligning to TRBD2. Per germline, CDR1 SGDLS and CDR2 YYNGEE. This CDR3 comprises 15 residues. Unmatched junction bases numbered 10, after V lost 3 bases and J lost 7 bases. The CDR3 coding sequence is TGTGCCAGCAGCGCCGCGGGAGAAGGGACGAATGAGCAGTTCTTC. Encoded protein: CASSAAGEGTNEQFF.

J is TRBJ2-2 and V is TRBV6-1; the D is unclear. CDR1 and CDR2 (germline): MNHNS, SASEGT. V lost 6 bases and J lost 7, with 12 bases in between. The CDR3 runs to 13 residues. CDR3 protein: CASSEYLVGELFF. In DNA form, the CDR3 reads TGTGCCAGCAGCGAGTATCTTGTCGGGGAGCTGTTTTTT.

J is TRBJ2-1 and V is TRBV11-3; D remains ambiguous. Per germline, CDR1 SGHNT and CDR2 YENEEA. Trimming removed 5 bases at V and 10 bases at J, with 15 bases between. CDR3 size: 13 residues. The DNA for the CDR3 is TGTGCCAGCAGCCAAAGGGATATTGGGGAGCAGTTCTTC. Amino acids: CASSQRDIGEQFF. The entire variable domain, with the rest obtained from reference TRBV11-3 and TRBJ2-1, is as follows: EAGVVQSPRYKIIEKKQPVAFWCNPISGHNTLYWYLQNLGQGPELLIRYENEEAVDDSQLPKDRFSAERLKGVDSTLKIQPAELGDSAVYLCASSQRDIGEQFFGPGTRLTVL.

The chain is built from TRBV9 and TRBJ1-2; a possible D gene is TRBD1 (5 bases). The CDR3 loop spans 13 amino acids. Germline V gene sequence: CDR1 SGDLS, CDR2 YYNGEE. Trimming took off 4 bases at V and 3 bases at J, with 10 bases between the two ends. CDR3 sequence reads: CASSRAGYYGYTF. CDR3 bases: TGTGCCAGCAGCCGCGCAGGGTACTATGGCTACACCTTC.

The sample holds a few counts of this clone. The V call is TRBV29-1, the J call TRBJ2-5, with D possibly called TRBD1 or TRBD2 (5 bases each). From germline, CDR1 is SQVTM and CDR2 ANQGSEA. The CDR3 is 10 amino acids. V lost 7 bases to trimming and J lost 5 bases, with 8 bases between them. Here the CDR3 reads CSGGTETQYF. DNA of the CDR3: TGCAGCGGGGGGACCGAGACCCAGTACTTC.

This clone was recorded once. The rearrangement joins TRBV7-2 to TRBJ2-4; D perhaps matches TRBD2 (5 bases). Trimming shortened V by 5 bases and J by 0 bases, and 20 bases separated the two germline ends. The germline CDR1 and CDR2 sequences are SGHTA and FQGNSA. The CDR3 runs 18 residues. This CDR3 is CASSLTRTGYLAKNIQYF. The CDR3 DNA follows: TGTGCCAGCAGCCTTACACGGACTGGATATCTAGCCAAAAACATTCAGTACTTC.